The sequence of this TCR beta chain was determined in a study of a mutant IDH1 vaccine in newly diagnosed glioma. Study at large: Radiotherapy, temozolomide, or both had been given previously, and both were given to most.

Profiling relied on immunoSEQ multiplex PCR, and the TCRdb table lists in-frame clones only, not all of them. The sample shows tens of thousands of clones, about 85% of them seen only once. The CDR3 is 15 residues long. CDR1 and CDR2 (germline): LNHDA, SQIVND (reference sequence). With 4 bases clipped from V and 7 bases from J, the junction kept 9 bases outside the gene matches. The time point denotes: baseline, week 1 (first vaccination visit). Treatment of the sample: pre-vaccination baseline after standard-of-care therapy. V and J are TRBV19 and TRBJ1-4, with 7 bases matching TRBD1. The receptor was isolated from a man aged 35 to 55 with glioma. The sample in question was PBMCs, obtained from a glioma patient treated with radiotherapy, temozolomide or both. Written as DNA, the CDR3 is TGTGCCAGTAGTAGAAACAGGGGAGACGGTGAAAAACTGTTTTTT. Its translation is CASSRNRGDGEKLFF.